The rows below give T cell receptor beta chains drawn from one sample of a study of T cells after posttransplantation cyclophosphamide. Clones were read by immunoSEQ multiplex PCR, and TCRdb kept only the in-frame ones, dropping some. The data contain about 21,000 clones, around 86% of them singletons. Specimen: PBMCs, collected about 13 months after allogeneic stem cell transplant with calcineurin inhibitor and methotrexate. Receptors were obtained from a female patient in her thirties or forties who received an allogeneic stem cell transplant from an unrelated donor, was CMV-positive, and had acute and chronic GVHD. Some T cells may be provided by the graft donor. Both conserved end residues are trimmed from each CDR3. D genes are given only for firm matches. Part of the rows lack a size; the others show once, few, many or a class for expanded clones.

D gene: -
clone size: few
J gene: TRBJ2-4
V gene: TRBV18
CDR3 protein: ASSPGTGRLRLAEIAKNIQY

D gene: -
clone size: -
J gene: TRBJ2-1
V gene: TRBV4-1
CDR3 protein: ASSLTYNEQF

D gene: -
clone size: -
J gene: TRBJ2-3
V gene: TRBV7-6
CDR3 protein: ASSLAQGGTDTQY

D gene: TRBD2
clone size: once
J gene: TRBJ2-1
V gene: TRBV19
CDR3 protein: ASSIARDYPYNEQF

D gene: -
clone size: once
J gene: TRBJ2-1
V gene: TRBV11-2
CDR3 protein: ASSLAGREQF

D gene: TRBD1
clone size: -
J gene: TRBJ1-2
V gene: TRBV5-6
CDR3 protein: ASSFRDRDGYT

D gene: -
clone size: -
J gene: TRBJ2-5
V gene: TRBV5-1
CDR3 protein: ASSLGQILETQY

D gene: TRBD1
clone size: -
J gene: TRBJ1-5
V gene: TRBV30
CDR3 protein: AWSVLRSTGGNQPQH

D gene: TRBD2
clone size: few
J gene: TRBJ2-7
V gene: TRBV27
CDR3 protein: ASSNEAASGTSYYEQY

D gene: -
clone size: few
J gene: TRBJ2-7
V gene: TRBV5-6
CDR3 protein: ASSLGGLDYEQY

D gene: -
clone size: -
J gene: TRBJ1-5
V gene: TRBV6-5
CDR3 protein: ASAGSRNQPQH

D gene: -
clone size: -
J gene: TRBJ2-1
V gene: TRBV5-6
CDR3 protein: ASSFGSGTQF

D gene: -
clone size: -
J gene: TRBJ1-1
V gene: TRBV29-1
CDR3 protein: SVAGLKAEAF

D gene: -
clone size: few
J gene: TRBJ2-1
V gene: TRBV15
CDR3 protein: ATSDFSGTYNEQF

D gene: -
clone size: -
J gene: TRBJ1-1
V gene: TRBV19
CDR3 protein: ASSWAGEEEAF

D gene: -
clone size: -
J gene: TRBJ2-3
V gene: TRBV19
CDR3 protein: ASSIPPLLAKGSPLETQY

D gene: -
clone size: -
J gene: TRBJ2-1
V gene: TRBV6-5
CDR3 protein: ASSTPLGNEQF

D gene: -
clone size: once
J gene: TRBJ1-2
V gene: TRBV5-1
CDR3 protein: ASSLRGQTQTIYGYT

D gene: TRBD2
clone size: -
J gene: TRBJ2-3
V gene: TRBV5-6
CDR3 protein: ASRLAGATDTQY

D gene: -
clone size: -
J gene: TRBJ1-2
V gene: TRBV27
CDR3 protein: ASSSGVYGYT

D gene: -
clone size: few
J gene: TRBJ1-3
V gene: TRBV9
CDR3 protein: ASSVEGAVRNTIY

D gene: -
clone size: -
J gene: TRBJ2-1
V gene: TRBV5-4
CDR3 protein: ASSWDSGYEQF

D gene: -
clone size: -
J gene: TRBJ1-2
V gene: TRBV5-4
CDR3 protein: ASSQLGQGNYGYT

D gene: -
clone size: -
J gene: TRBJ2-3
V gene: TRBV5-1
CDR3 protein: ASSTGTTGDTQY

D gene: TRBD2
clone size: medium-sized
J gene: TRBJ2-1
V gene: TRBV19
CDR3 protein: ASNEWGGGASEQF

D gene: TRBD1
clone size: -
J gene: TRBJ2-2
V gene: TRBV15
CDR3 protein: ATSRELGQGWTGELF

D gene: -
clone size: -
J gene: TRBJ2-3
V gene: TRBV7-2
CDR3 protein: ASSLVSLREVTDTQY

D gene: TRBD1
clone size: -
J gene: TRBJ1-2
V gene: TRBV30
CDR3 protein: AWRTSGTGNGYT

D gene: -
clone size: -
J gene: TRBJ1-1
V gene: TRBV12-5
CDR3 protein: ASGEEEVTEAF

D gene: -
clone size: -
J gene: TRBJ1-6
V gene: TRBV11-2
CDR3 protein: ASSLDSSYNSPLH

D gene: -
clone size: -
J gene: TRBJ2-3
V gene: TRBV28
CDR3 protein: ASRPRSGTTDTQY

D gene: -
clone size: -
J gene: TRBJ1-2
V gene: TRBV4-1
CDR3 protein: ASSRGRTHWDGYT

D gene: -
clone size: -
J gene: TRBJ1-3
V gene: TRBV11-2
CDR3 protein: ASSYGQTSGNTIY

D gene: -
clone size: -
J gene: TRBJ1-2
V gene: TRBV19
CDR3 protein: ASSASGLGGYT

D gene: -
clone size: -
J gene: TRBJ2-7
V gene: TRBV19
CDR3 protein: ASSPRGETSYEQY

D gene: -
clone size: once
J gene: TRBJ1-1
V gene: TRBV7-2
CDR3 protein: ASSPSDRNTEAF

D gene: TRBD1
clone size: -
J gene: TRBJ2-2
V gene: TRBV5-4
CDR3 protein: ASSSWTGGTGELF

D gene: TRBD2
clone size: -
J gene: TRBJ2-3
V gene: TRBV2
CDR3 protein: ARTRGGSGTDTQY

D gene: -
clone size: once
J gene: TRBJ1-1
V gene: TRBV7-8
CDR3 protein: ASSFGGRNTEAF

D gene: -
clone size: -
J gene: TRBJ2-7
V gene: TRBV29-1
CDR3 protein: SVRRGRTYEQY